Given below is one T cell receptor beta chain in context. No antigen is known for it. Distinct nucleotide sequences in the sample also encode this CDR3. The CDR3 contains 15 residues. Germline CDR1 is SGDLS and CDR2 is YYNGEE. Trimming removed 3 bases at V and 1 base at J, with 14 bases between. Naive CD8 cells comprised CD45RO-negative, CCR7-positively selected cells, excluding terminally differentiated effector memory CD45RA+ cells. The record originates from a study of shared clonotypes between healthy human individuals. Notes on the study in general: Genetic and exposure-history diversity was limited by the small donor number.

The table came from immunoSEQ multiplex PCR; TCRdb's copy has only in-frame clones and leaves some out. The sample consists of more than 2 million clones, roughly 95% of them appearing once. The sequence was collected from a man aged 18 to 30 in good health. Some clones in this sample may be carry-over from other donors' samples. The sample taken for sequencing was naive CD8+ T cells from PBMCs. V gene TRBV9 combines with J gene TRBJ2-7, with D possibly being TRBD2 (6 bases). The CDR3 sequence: CASSEGGDSSYEQYF. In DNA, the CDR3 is TGTGCCAGCAGCGAGGGCGGGGACTCTTCCTACGAGCAGTACTTC.